This T cell receptor beta chain appears in the sequencing data of a study of neurological immune-mediated disorders. Germline V gives CDR1 SGHRS, CDR2 YFSETQ. V shed 5 bases and J shed 2 bases, with 11 bases lying between them. The CDR3 length is 13 residues. Described time point: longitudinal time-point 3. As for the cDNA, it was generated by 5'RACE with 10-nucleotide random UMIs. TCRdb re-derived calls from the 5' RACE reads in MiXCR, one entry per CDR3 protein. The profile covers tens of thousands of distinct CDR3 sequences, with roughly 4.5% appearing a single time and more than 5% taken by the ten largest. Points from the study as a whole: None of the CDR3 amino acid sequences of expanded clones were shared across subjects, and this suggested private repertoires in all groups.

This clonotype occurred many times. The antigen is not known. The sample taken for sequencing was PBMCs. This chain joins TRBV5-1 and TRBJ2-7; maybe TRBD2 (6 bases). The TCR originated in a woman in her sixties or seventies with multiple sclerosis. The CDR3 sequence is CASRSGVTYEQYF. CDR3 nucleotide sequence: TGCGCCAGCAGATCGGGAGTTACCTACGAGCAGTACTTC.